This T cell receptor beta chain stems from a study of blood T cell repertoires in COVID-19. About the research overall: Sites in the United States, Italy and Spain provided acute and convalescent COVID-19 samples. From T cells, B-cell-depleted T cells, or PBMCs came the material, which was cDNA or gDNA.

The authors' processing: Amplification of reference gene primers provided the estimated nucleated cell counts. Repertoires were generated with immunoSEQ multiplex PCR, while TCRdb's copy carries only in-frame clones and drops some. D and trimming come from the DNA, and the V and J calls and clone size come from that table. This sample carries hundreds of thousands of clones, about nine tenths of them seen once, and the ten largest clones take just over 0.7%. V was clipped by 6 bases and J by 2 bases, with 14 bases between them. Germline loops: CDR1 KGHSH, CDR2 LQKENI. The CDR3 length is 14 residues. The gene calls are TRBV18 and TRBJ2-7; D possibly corresponds to TRBD2 (6 bases). The TCR was taken from a man aged 35-49 years with acute or convalescent COVID-19. The sample comprised peripheral blood. CDR3 sequence: CASSPGGTPYEQYF. The CDR3 nucleotides read TGTGCCAGCTCCCCTGGGGGGACCCCCTACGAGCAGTACTTC.